Listed here are 24 T cell receptor beta chains from one sample, sequenced in a study of beta chain features in type 1 diabetes. Of the isolated RNA, all was reverse transcribed, and so the sequenced material was expressed TCRB transcripts. Clones were sequenced by immunoSEQ multiplex PCR, and TCRdb holds only the in-frame ones, with some missing. This sample has about 290,000 clones, with around 7.8% found just once. Sequencing input: central memory CD4+ T cells from blood. Every receptor here comes from a woman aged 18-29 years in good health.

This clone appeared a few times. The chain joins TRBV2 to TRBJ1-5; the D is unclear. The V end lost 7 bases, the J end lost 3 bases, and 16 bases lay between the germline ends. This CDR3 is 15 amino acids long. Germline V gene data show CDR1 as SNHLY and CDR2 as FYNNEI. This CDR3 reads CASTPVQGYNQPQHF. As DNA, the CDR3 is TGTGCCAGCACTCCGGTTCAAGGATACAATCAGCCCCAGCATTTT.

V gene TRBV14 combines with J gene TRBJ2-3; perhaps TRBD1 as D (6 bases). The CDR3 runs to 16 residues. V was trimmed by 4 bases and J by 1 base, leaving 15 bases between them. Germline CDR1 and CDR2: SGHDN and FVKESK. The CDR3 is CASSPVQGVRTDTQYF. DNA of the CDR3: TGTGCCAGCAGCCCTGTACAGGGCGTTCGCACAGATACGCAGTATTTT.

The V call is TRBV28, the J call TRBJ2-1; D ambiguous. Looked up from germline, CDR1 is MDHEN and CDR2 is SYDVKM. Trimming left V 6 bases short and J 7 bases short, with 16 bases between. There are 14 residues in the CDR3. CDR3 region: CASRFGSRRNEQFF. The CDR3 DNA reads as TGTGCCAGCAGGTTTGGTTCTAGACGGAATGAGCAGTTCTTC.

There are a few counts of this clone. The CDR3 loop is CSVGTPYEQYV. Written as DNA, the CDR3 is TGCAGCGTGGGGACACCCTACGAGCAGTACGTC. The rearrangement uses TRBV29-1 and TRBJ2-7; TRBD1 might be the D (6 bases). Trimming took 6 bases from V and 2 from J, leaving 8 bases between them. The length of the CDR3 is 11 residues. Germline CDR1 reads SQVTM; CDR2 reads ANQGSEA.

In this sample, this clone turned up a few times. The chain uses TRBV29-1 and TRBJ2-3; perhaps TRBD1 as D (5 bases). V lost 5 bases, J lost 4 bases, and 19 bases lay in between. Germline lookup yields CDR1 SQVTM and CDR2 ANQGSEA. The CDR3 loop spans 15 amino acids. The CDR3 loop is CSVMDRYRNSDTQYF. CDR3 DNA sequence: TGCAGCGTTATGGATAGGTACAGGAACTCAGATACGCAGTATTTT.

This rearrangement joins TRBV28 to TRBJ1-2, with 9 bases matching TRBD1. The CDR3 runs 15 residues. Germline V gene lookup returns CDR1 MDHEN and CDR2 SYDVKM. V trimming: 2 bases; J trimming: 6 bases; junction bases outside the gene matches: 7. DNA for the CDR3: TGTGCCAGCAGTTTAGCGGGACAGGGAGGCCATGGCTACACCTTC. Protein: CASSLAGQGGHGYTF.

The chain combines TRBV4-3 with TRBJ2-7; D gene ambiguous. Germline CDR1 reads LGHNA; CDR2 reads YSLEER. This CDR3 spans 15 amino acids. V lost 2 bases and J 3 bases, leaving 14 bases between the germline ends. CDR3 sequence: CASSQWASQNYEQYV. Written as DNA, the CDR3 is TGCGCCAGCAGCCAATGGGCCTCTCAAAACTACGAGCAGTACGTC.

This clone occurred a few times. This rearrangement joins TRBV29-1 to TRBJ1-3; D unresolved. The CDR3 runs to 13 residues. CDR1 is SQVTM and CDR2 is ANQGSEA in the germline V gene. V was trimmed by 6 bases and J by 0 bases, leaving 9 bases between them. The CDR3 coding sequence is TGCAGCGTGTCTAGGGCCTCTGGAAACACCATATATTTT. Translated, it gives CSVSRASGNTIYF.

The chain has TRBV5-1 and TRBJ2-3; 10 positions agree with TRBD2. CDR1 and CDR2 from the germline V gene are SGHRS and YFSETQ. The junction had 6 bases not matched to a gene; V was cut back by 7 bases and J by 4 bases. The CDR3 is 14 residues long. The CDR3 region has the DNA TGCGCCAGCCGCCCACTAGCGGGGTCAGATACGCAGTATTTT. This codes for CASRPLAGSDTQYF.

This clone was observed a handful of times. The chain couples TRBV7-9 to TRBJ2-7, with D hard to call. Germline CDR1 and CDR2: SEHNR and FQNEAQ (reference sequence). The V and J ends lost 0 bases and 2 bases respectively, with 11 bases between them. This CDR3 has 15 amino acids. CDR3 region: CASSLAWTGAYEQYF. DNA for the CDR3: TGTGCCAGCAGCTTAGCTTGGACGGGCGCCTACGAGCAGTACTTC. The variable domain in full, with the rest retrieved from reference TRBV7-9 and TRBJ2-7, is DTGVSQNPRHKITKRGQNVTFRCDPISEHNRLYWYRQTLGQGPEFLTYFQNEAQLEKSRLLSDRFSAERPKGSFSTLEIQRTEQGDSAMYLCASSLAWTGAYEQYFGPGTRLTVT.

This clone was observed a handful of times. The chain has TRBV10-1 and TRBJ2-5, with TRBD2 identical over 8 bases. The V gene end was trimmed by 5 bases and the J gene end by 5 bases; junction bases not matched to a gene: 10. Germline V gene sequence: CDR1 WNHNN, CDR2 SYGVQD (reference sequence). The CDR3 spans 15 residues. The CDR3 sequence: CASSPGTSLGETQYF. DNA of the CDR3: TGCGCCAGCAGTCCCGGGACTAGTTTGGGTGAGACCCAGTACTTC.

This clone occurred a few times. V and J are TRBV30 and TRBJ1-1; a weak D match, TRBD1 (6 bases). This CDR3 spans 15 amino acids. Germline CDR1 reads GTSNPN; CDR2 reads SVGIG (reference sequence). Between the trimmed V and J ends, which lost 1 base and 0 bases, there was a span of 12 bases. The DNA for the CDR3 is TGTGCCTGGAGTGGGGCAGGGGCCCTGAACACTGAAGCTTTCTTT. This gives the protein CAWSGAGALNTEAFF.

The chain joins TRBV7-2 to TRBJ2-2; 10 positions match TRBD1. Germline CDR1 reads SGHTA; CDR2 reads FQGNSA. There are 14 residues in the CDR3. The junction had 3 bases not matched to a gene; V was cut back by 5 bases and J by 6 bases. In nucleotides, the CDR3 is TGTGCCAGCAGCCGGGGACAGGGGTCCGGGGAGCTGTTTTTT. It translates to CASSRGQGSGELFF.

The chain recombines TRBV4-1 with TRBJ1-2; 9 bases line up with TRBD1. V trimming: 1 base; J trimming: 3 bases; junction bases outside the gene matches: 6. The CDR3 covers 16 residues. Germline V gene data show CDR1 as MGHRA and CDR2 as YSYEKL. The CDR3 bases are TGCGCCAGCAGCCAAGCTGGGACAGGGACTTACTATGGCTACACCTTC. This codes for CASSQAGTGTYYGYTF.

Concerning this clone: Since a far larger clone is one base different, this is likely a read error. CDR3 residues: CASSQSTTRGREQYF. The CDR3 DNA reads as TGCGCCAGCAGTCAATCAACGACGCGGGGGAGGGAGCAGTACTTC. The chain uses TRBV23-1 and TRBJ2-7, with 7 bases aligning to TRBD2. Being an ORF, TRBV23-1 has a function that is uncertain. CDR3 length: 15 residues. V lost 0 bases and J lost 7; bases outside the gene matches: 9.

The rearrangement links TRBV11-2 to TRBJ2-7; D might be TRBD1 or TRBD2, each matching 6 bases. V lost 3 bases to trimming and J lost 6 bases, with 15 bases between them. The CDR3 extends over 14 amino acids. Germline V lookup: CDR1 SGHAT, CDR2 FQNNGV. The CDR3 DNA sequence: TGTGCCAGCAGCTTTTCCCCCGGGGGCGGCGAGCAGTACGTC. It encodes CASSFSPGGGEQYV.

The chain couples TRBV5-1 to TRBJ2-3; 10 bases align to TRBD1. Per germline, CDR1 SGHRS and CDR2 YFSETQ. The CDR3 extends over 14 amino acids. The V segment lost 3 bases and the J segment 5 bases; nucleotides outside the gene matches: 3. The CDR3 coding sequence is TGCGCCAGCAGCTGGGACAGGGGTGGAGATACGCAGTATTTT. Translating it yields CASSWDRGGDTQYF.

This clone was recorded a few times. The chain couples TRBV29-1 to TRBJ2-2; D is tentatively TRBD1 or TRBD2 (6 bases each). This CDR3 region has 15 residues. Looked up from germline, CDR1 is SQVTM and CDR2 is ANQGSEA. V lost 7 bases and J 1 base, leaving 16 bases between the germline ends. The CDR3 bases are TGCAGCGCCACCGGGGGCTCCCTGAACACCGGGGAGCTGTTTTTT. As protein: CSATGGSLNTGELFF.

The chain is built from TRBV11-2 and TRBJ2-7; 8 positions agree with TRBD1. CDR1 and CDR2 from the germline V gene are SGHAT and FQNNGV. The J segment lost 3 bases and the V segment lost 5 bases, leaving 6 bases of the junction unmatched. This CDR3 comprises 14 residues. The CDR3 bases are TGTGCCAGCAGCATTGGACAGGGATTCTACGAGCAGTACGTC. Amino acids: CASSIGQGFYEQYV.

This clone was counted at least ten times. J is TRBJ2-7 and V is TRBV2; D call uncertain. With 6 bases removed from V and 0 bases from J, the gap between germline ends came to 12 bases. The CDR3 spans 14 residues. The germline CDR1 and CDR2 sequences are SNHLY and FYNNEI. The CDR3 nucleotides read TGTGCCAGCAGGGCCAGCTTAACCTCCTACGAGCAGTACTTC. Protein: CASRASLTSYEQYF.

This clone was counted only a few times. V is TRBV7-9 and J is TRBJ2-6, with D maybe TRBD1 (5 bases). Germline lookup yields CDR1 SEHNR and CDR2 FQNEAQ (reference sequence). The V and J ends lost 1 base and 3 bases respectively, with 13 bases between them. The CDR3 consists of 17 residues. CDR3 bases: TGTGCCAGCAGCTTAGTTATAGGGGTTAGTGGGGCCAACGTCCTGACTTTC. Translating it yields CASSLVIGVSGANVLTF.

The chain joins TRBV15 to TRBJ2-2; D is perhaps TRBD2 (6 bases). V shed 0 bases and J shed 3 bases, with 11 bases lying between them. This CDR3 is 16 amino acids long. Germline V gene lookup returns CDR1 LNHNV and CDR2 YYDKDF (reference sequence). CDR3 loop: CATSRDTGVYTGELFF. DNA for the CDR3: TGTGCCACCAGCAGAGATACGGGGGTTTACACCGGGGAGCTGTTTTTT.

V and J are TRBV30 and TRBJ1-2, with D unclear. Looked up from germline, CDR1 is GTSNPN and CDR2 is SVGIG (reference sequence). This CDR3 has 10 residues. Trimming removed 5 bases at V and 8 bases at J, with 9 bases between. The CDR3 spells CAWGDWGYTF. The CDR3 coding sequence is TGTGCCTGGGGTGACTGGGGCTACACCTTC.

The rearrangement joins TRBV4-1 to TRBJ2-3; D gene uncertain. Germline V gives CDR1 MGHRA, CDR2 YSYEKL. The ends were cut back, 0 bases at V and 4 bases at J, with 8 bases in the middle. This CDR3 comprises 14 residues. The CDR3, as DNA: TGCGCCAGCAGCCAAGAGGATTGGGCAGATACGCAGTATTTT. Translation: CASSQEDWADTQYF.